The present T cell receptor (beta chain) was sequenced within a study of T cell responses to AZD1222 COVID-19 vaccine. Some clones are missing from TCRdb's copy, which holds only in-frame ones; the method was immunoSEQ multiplex PCR. The sample lists around 30,000 clones, about 89% seen once, with less than 55% in the top ten. In germline, CDR1 is SGHTA, CDR2 FQGNSA. V was cut by 1 base and J by 11 bases, with 6 bases left in between. The CDR3 is made up of 12 amino acids. The chain combines TRBV7-2 with TRBJ1-6; D unresolved. Sequenced material: peripheral blood, taken on day 0 of AZD1222 vaccination. This receptor was taken from an adult in good health. The CDR3 region has the DNA TGTGCCAGCAGCTTAGTTGGGGCACCCCTCCACTTT. Amino acid sequence: CASSLVGAPLHF.